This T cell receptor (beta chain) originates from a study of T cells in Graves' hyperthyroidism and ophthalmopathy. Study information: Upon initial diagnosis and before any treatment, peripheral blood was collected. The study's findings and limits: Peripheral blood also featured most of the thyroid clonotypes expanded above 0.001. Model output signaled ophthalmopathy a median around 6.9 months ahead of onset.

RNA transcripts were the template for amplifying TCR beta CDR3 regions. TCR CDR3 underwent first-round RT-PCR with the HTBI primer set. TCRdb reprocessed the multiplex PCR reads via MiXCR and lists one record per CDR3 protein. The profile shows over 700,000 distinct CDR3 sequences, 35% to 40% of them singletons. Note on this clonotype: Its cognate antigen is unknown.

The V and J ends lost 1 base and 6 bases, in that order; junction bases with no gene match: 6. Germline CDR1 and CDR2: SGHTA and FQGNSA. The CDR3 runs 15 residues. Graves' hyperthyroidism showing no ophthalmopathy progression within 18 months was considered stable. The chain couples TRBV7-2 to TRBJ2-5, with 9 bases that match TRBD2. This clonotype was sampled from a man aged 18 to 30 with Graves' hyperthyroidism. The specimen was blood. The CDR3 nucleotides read TGTGCCAGCAGCTTAGGCGGGAGGGCCGAACAGACCCAGTACTTC. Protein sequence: CASSLGGRAEQTQYF. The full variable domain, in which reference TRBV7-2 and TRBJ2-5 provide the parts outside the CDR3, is GAGVSQSPSNKVTEKGKDVELRCDPISGHTALYWYRQSLGQGLEFLIYFQGNSAPDKSGLPSDRFSAERTGGSVSTLTIQRTQQEDSAVYLCASSLGGRAEQTQYFGPGTRLLVL.